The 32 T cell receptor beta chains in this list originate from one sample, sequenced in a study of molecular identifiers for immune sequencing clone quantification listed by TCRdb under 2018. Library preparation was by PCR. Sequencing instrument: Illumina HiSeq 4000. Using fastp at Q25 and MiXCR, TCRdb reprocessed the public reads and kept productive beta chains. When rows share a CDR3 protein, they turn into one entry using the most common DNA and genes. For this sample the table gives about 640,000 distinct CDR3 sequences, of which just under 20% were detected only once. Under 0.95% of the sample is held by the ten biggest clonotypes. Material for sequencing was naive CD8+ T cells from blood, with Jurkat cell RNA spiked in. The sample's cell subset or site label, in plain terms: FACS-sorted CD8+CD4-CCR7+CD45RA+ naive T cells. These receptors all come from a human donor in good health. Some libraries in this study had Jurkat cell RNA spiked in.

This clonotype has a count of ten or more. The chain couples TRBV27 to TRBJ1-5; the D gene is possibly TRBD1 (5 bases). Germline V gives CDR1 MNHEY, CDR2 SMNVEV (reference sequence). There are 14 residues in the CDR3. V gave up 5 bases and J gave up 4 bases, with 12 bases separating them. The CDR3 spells CASSPGTWNQPQHF. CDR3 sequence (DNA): TGTGCCAGCAGTCCAGGGACTTGGAATCAGCCCCAGCATTTT.

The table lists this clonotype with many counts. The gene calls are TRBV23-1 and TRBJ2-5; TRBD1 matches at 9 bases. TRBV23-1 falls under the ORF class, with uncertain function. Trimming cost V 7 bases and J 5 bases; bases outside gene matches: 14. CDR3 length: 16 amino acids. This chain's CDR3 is CASIPTGGVFWETQYF. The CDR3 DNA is TGCGCCAGCATCCCCACAGGGGGCGTATTTTGGGAGACCCAGTACTTC.

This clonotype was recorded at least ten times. The CDR3 DNA follows: TGTGCCAGCAGTTTCCCTCCGGGACTAGCGGGATCACAAGATACGCAGTATTTT. As protein: CASSFPPGLAGSQDTQYF. The V gene is TRBV28, the J gene TRBJ2-3; 13 bases agree with TRBD2. The CDR3 consists of 18 residues. The trim removed 3 bases at V and 5 bases at J, leaving 11 bases unmatched. From germline, CDR1 is MDHEN and CDR2 SYDVKM. Variable domain in full (rest from reference TRBV28 and TRBJ2-3): DVKVTQSSRYLVKRTGEKVFLECVQDMDHENMFWYRQDPGLGLRLIYFSYDVKMKEKGDIPEGYSVSREKKERFSLILESASTNQTSMYLCASSFPPGLAGSQDTQYFGPGTRLTVL.

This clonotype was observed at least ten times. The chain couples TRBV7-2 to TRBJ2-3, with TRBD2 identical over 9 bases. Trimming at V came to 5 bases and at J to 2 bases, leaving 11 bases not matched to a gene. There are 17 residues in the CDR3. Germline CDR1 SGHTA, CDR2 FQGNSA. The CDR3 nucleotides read TGTGCCAGCAGCCCCCAGGACGGCGGGGGGGACACAGATACGCAGTATTTT. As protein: CASSPQDGGGDTDTQYF.

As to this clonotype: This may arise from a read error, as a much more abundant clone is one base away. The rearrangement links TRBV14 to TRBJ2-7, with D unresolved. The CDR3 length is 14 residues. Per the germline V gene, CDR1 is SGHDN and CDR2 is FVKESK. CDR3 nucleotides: TGTGCCAGCAGCCAAGGGATCGGGTTCTACGAGCAGTGCTTC. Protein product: CASSQGIGFYEQCF.

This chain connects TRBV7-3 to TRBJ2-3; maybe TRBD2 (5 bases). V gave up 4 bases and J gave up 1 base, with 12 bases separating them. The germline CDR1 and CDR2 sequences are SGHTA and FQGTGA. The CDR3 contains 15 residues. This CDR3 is CASSSTGLGTDTQYF. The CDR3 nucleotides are TGTGCCAGCAGCTCCACGGGGTTAGGCACAGATACGCAGTATTTT.

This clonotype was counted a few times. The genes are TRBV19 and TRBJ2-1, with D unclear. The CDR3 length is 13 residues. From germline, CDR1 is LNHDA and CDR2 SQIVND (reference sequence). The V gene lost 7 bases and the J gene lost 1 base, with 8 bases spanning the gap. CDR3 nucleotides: TGTGCCAGTACATCCCAGTCCTACAATGAGCAGTTCTTC. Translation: CASTSQSYNEQFF.

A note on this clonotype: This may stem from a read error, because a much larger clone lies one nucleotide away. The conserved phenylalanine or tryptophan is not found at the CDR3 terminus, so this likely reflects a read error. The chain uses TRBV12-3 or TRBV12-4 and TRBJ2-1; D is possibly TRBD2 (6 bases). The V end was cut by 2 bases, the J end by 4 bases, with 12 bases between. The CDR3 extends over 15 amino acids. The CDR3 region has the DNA TGTGCCAGCAGTTTACTTTACGCGGGGTACAATGAGCAGTTCCTC. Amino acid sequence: CASSLLYAGYNEQFL.

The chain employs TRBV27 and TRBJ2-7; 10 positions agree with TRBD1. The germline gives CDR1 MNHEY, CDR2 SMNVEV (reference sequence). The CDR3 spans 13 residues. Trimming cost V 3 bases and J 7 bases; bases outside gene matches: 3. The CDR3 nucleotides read TGTGCCAGCAGTTTGGACAGGGGGGAGGAGCAGTACTTC. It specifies CASSLDRGEEQYF.

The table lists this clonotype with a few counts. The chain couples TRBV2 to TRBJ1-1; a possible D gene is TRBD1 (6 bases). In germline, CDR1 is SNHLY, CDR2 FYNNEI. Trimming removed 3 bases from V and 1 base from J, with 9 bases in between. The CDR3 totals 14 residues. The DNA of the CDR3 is TGTGCCAGCAGTGACTGGACAGAGAACACTGAAGCTTTCTTT. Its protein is CASSDWTENTEAFF.

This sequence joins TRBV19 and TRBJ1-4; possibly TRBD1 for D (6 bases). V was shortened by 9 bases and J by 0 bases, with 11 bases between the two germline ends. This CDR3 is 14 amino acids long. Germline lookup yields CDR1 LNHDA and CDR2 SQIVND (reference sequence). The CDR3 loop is CASGPGATNEKLFF. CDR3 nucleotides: TGTGCCAGCGGCCCAGGGGCAACTAATGAAAAACTGTTTTTT.

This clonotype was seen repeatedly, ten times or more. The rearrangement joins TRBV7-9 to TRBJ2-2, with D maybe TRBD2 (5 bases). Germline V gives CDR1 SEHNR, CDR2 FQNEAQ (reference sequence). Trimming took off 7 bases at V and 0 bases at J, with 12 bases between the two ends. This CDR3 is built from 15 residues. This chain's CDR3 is CASTPPGTNTGELFF. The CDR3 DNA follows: TGTGCCAGCACCCCCCCGGGAACGAACACCGGGGAGCTGTTTTTT.

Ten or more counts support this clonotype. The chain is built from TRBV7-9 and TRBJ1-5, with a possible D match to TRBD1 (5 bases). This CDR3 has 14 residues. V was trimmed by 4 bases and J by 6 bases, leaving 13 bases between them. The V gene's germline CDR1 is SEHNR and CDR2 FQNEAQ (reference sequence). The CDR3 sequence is CASSSTPGIQPQHF. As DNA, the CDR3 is TGTGCCAGCAGCTCTACCCCAGGGATTCAGCCCCAGCATTTT.

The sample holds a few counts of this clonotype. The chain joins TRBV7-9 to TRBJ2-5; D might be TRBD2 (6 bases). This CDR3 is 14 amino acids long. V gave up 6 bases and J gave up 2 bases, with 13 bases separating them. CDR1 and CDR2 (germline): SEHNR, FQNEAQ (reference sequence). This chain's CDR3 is CASRNTGGQETQYF. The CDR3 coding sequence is TGTGCCAGCAGAAACACCGGGGGACAAGAGACCCAGTACTTC.

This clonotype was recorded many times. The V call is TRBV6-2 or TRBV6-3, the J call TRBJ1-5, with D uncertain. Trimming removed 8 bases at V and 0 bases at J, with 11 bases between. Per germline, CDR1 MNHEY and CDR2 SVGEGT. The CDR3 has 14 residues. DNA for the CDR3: TGTGCCAGCGAATGGACCTATAGCAATCAGCCCCAGCATTTT. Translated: CASEWTYSNQPQHF.

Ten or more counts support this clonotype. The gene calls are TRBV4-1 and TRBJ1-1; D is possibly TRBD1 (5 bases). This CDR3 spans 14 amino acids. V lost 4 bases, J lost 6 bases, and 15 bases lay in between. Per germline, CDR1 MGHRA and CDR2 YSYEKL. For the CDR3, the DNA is TGCGCCAGCAGCCGGATTCGGGGGGTCGCTGAAGCTTTCTTT. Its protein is CASSRIRGVAEAFF.

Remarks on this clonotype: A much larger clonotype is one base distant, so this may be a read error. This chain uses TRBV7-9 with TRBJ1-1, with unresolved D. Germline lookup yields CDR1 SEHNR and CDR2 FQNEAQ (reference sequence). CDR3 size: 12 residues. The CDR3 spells CASSLRNTEASF. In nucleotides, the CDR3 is TGTGCCAGCAGCTTACGGAACACTGAAGCTTCCTTT.

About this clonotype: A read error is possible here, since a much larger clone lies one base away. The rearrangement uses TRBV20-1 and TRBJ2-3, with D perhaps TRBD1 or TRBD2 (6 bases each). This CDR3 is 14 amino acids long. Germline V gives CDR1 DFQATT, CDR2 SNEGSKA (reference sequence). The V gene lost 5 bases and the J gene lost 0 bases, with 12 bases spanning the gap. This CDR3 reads CSAVPGASTDTQYF. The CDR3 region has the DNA TGCAGTGCTGTACCGGGGGCCAGCACAGATACGCAGTATTTT.

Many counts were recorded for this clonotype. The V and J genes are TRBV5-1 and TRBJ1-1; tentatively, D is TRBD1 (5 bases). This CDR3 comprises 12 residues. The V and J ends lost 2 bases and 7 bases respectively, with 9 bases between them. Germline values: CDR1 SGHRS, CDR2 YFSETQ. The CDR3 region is CASSFGGVEAFF. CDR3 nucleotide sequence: TGCGCCAGCAGCTTTGGGGGGGTTGAAGCTTTCTTT.

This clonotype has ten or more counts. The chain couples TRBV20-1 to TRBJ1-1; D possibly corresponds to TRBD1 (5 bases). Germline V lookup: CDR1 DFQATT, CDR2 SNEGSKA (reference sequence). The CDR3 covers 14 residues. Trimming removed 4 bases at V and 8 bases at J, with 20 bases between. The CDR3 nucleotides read TGCAGTGCTACCAGACAAAGGGATCGGGGGGAAGCTTTCTTT. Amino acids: CSATRQRDRGEAFF.

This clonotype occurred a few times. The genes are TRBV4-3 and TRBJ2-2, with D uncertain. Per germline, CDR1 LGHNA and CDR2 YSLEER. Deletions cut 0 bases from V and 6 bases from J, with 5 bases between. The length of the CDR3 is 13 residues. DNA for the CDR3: TGCGCCAGCAGCCAAGACATGGCCGGGGAGCTGTTTTTT. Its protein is CASSQDMAGELFF.

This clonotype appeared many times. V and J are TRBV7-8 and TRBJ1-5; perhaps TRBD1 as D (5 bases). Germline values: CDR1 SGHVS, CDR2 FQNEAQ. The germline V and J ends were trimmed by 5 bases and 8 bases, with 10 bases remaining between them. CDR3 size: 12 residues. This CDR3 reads CASSAGGEPQHF. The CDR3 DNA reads TGTGCCAGCAGCGCTGGGGGTGAGCCCCAGCATTTT.

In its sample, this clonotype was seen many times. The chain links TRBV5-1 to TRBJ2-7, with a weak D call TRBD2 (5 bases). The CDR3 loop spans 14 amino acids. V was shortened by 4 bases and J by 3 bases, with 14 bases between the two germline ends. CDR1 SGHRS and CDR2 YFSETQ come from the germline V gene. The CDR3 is CASSPDPGDYEQYF. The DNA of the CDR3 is TGCGCCAGCAGCCCTGACCCCGGGGACTACGAGCAGTACTTC.

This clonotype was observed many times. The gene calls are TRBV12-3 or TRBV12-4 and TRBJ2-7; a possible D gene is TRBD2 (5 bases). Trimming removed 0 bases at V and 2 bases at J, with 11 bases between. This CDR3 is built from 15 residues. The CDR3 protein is CASSLALGVPYEQYF. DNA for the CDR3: TGTGCCAGCAGTTTAGCGCTCGGGGTGCCCTACGAGCAGTACTTC.

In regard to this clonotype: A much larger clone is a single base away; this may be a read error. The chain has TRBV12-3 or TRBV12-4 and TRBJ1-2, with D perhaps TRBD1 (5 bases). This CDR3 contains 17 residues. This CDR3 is CANSLAREGLTLYGYTF. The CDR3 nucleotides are TGTGCCAACAGTTTAGCGAGGGAGGGGCTAACCCTCTATGGCTACACCTTC.

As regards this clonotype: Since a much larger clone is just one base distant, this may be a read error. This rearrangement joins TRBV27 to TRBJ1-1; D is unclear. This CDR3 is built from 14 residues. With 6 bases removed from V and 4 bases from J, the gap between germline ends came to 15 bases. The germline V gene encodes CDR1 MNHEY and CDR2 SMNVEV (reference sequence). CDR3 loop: CASSPITEGTEAFF. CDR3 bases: TGTGCCAGCAGCCCCATTACAGAGGGCACTGAAGCTTTCTTT.

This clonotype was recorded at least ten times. Here the CDR3 DNA reads TGTGCCAGCAGCAAGCCACCGGGAGTCTACGAGCAGTACTTC. Protein sequence: CASSKPPGVYEQYF. V is TRBV7-9 and J is TRBJ2-7; tentative D call: TRBD2 (6 bases). V lost 5 bases to trimming and J lost 3 bases, with 14 bases between them. The CDR3 consists of 14 residues. In germline, CDR1 is SEHNR, CDR2 FQNEAQ (reference sequence).

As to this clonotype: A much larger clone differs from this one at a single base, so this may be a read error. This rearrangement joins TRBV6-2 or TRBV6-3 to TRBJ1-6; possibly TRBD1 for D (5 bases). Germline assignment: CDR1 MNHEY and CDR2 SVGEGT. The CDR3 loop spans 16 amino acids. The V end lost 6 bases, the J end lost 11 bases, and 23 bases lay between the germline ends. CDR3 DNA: TGTGCCAGCAGCCCTCCGCTCATGACAGCTTATACACCCCTCCACTTT. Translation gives CASSPPLMTAYTPLHF.

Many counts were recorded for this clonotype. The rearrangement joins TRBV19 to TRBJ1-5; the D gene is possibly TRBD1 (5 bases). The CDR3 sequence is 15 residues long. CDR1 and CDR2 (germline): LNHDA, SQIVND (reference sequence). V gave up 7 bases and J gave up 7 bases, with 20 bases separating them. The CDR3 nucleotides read TGTGCCAGTACTTCTTTCGGAGTGGGGGACCAGCCCCAGCATTTT. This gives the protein CASTSFGVGDQPQHF.

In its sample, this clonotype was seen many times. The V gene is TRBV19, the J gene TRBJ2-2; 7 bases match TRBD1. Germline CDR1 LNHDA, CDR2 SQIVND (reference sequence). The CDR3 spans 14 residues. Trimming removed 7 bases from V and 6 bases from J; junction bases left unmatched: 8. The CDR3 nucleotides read TGTGCCAGTACCGACAGGGAAAACCCCGGGGAGCTGTTTTTT. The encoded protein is CASTDRENPGELFF.

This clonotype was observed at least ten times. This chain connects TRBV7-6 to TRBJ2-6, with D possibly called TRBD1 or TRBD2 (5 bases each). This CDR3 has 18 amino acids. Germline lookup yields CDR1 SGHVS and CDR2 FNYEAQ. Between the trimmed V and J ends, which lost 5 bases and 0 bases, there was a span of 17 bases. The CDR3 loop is CASSLKSGDLSGANVLTF. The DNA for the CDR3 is TGTGCCAGCAGCCTCAAATCTGGGGACCTCTCTGGGGCCAACGTCCTGACTTTC.

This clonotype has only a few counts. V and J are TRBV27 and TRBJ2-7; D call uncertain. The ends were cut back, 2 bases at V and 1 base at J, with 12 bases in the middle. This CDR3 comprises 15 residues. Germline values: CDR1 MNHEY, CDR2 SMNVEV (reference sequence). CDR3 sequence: CASSLSDAHSYEQYF. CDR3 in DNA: TGTGCCAGCAGTTTAAGCGACGCGCATTCCTACGAGCAGTACTTC.